The clone carrying this T cell receptor (beta chain) was observed a single time. The antigen is not known. Trimming removed 4 bases from V and 4 bases from J; junction bases left unmatched: 8. In germline, CDR1 is SGDLS, CDR2 YYNGEE. This CDR3 has 15 residues. Both 60 Vbeta primers and 13 Jbeta primers went into the PCR. Generated by immunoSEQ multiplex PCR, the TCRdb table keeps only in-frame clones and is missing some. The data hold 90,000 to 150,000 clones, with around 69% observed a single time. These data are taken from a study of cytomegalovirus exposure and HLA in healthy donors. Study observations and caveats: Later genetic work tied a missense DCLRE1C variant to beta-chain V and J trimming. TCR beta chains associated with HLA were, in a later analysis, more clonally expanded than equally common others. Rare sequences made up most TCRs, while some public TCRs were found in many donors.

The sample was PBMCs. The rearrangement joins TRBV9 to TRBJ1-2, with TRBD1 matching over 9 bases. The sequence came from a man in his fifties in good health and CMV-seropositive. In DNA form, the CDR3 reads TGTGCCAGCAGCCCAGAACAGGGGGCGGCCTATGGCTACACCTTC. This gives the protein CASSPEQGAAYGYTF.